The clone carrying this T cell receptor (beta chain) was recorded many times. Antigen: not known. The CDR3 end is not reached by the read, which stops 3 residues before it; the germline J gene fills it in. These data belong to a study of T cell clonality in common variable immunodeficiency. General study findings and limits: Patient heterogeneity in the CVID cohort limited correlations between repertoire features and clinical complications. CVID subjects had higher TCRbeta clonality than healthy controls, most marked in about a third. CVID subjects shared fewer TCRbeta clones than healthy controls did.

Repertoires were generated with immunoSEQ multiplex PCR, while TCRdb's copy carries only in-frame clones and drops some. Singletons are absent from the sample, which has around 57,000 clones. Heparinized whole blood, roughly 5 to 8.5 ml, came from each donor. This CDR3 is built from 15 residues. Trimming removed 1 base from V and 6 bases from J; junction bases left unmatched: 8. Sequencing was done on a sample of peripheral blood mononuclear cells. V gene TRBV12-3 or TRBV12-4 combines with J gene TRBJ2-7; 8 bases line up with TRBD2. This TCR derives from a person aged 18 to 75 in good health. The CDR3 bases that were read are TGTGCCAGCAGTTTAGGGGGAGCGGGAGTCCCCGAG. Protein product: CASSLGGAGVPE. In full, the CDR3 reads CASSLGGAGVPEQYF.